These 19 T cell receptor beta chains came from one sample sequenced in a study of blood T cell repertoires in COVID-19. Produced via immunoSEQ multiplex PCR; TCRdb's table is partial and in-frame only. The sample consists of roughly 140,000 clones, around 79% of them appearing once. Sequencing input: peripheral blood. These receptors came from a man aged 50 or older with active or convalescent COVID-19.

CDR3 residues: CASSLGQLEDEKLFF. The CDR3 nucleotides read TGTGCCAGCAGCTTGGGACAATTGGAAGACGAAAAACTGTTTTTT. The chain couples TRBV7-9 to TRBJ1-4; perhaps TRBD1 as D (6 bases). Trimming stripped 3 bases from V and 8 bases from J, with 16 bases between. Germline loops: CDR1 SEHNR, CDR2 FQNEAQ (reference sequence). CDR3 length equals 15 residues. The full variable domain, its missing parts supplied by reference TRBV7-9 and TRBJ1-4, is DTGVSQNPRHKITKRGQNVTFRCDPISEHNRLYWYRQTLGQGPEFLTYFQNEAQLEKSRLLSDRFSAERPKGSFSTLEIQRTEQGDSAMYLCASSLGQLEDEKLFFGSGTQLSVL.

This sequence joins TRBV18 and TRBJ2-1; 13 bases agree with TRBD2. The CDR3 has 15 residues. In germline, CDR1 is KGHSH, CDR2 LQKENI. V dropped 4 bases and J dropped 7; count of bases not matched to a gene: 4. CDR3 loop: CASSQPGLAGNEQFF. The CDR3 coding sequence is TGTGCCAGCTCACAACCGGGACTAGCGGGAAATGAGCAGTTCTTC.

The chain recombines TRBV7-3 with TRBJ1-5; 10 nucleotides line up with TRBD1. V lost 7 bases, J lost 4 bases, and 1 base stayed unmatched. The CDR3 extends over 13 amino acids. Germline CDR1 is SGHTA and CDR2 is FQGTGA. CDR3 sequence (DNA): TGTGCCAGCAAGGGACAGGGGAATCAGCCCCAGCATTTT. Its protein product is CASKGQGNQPQHF. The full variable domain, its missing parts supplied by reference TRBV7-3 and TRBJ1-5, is GAGVSQTPSNKVTEKGKYVELRCDPISGHTALYWYRQSLGQGPEFLIYFQGTGAADDSGLPNDRFFAVRPEGSVSTLKIQRTERGDSAVYLCASKGQGNQPQHFGDGTRLSIL.

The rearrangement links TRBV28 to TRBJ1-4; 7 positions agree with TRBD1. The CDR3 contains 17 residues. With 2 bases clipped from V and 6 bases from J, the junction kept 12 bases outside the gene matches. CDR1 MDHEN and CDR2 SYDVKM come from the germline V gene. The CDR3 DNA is TGTGCCAGCAGTTTAGACAGGGCAAGGGGGTATGATGAAAAACTGTTTTTT. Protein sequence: CASSLDRARGYDEKLFF.

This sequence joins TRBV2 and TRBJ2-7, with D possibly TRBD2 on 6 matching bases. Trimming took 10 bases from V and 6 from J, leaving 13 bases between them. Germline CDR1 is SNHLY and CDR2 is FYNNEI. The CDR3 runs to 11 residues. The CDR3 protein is CATLGGVEQYF. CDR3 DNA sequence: TGTGCCACCCTGGGGGGAGTCGAGCAGTACTTC.

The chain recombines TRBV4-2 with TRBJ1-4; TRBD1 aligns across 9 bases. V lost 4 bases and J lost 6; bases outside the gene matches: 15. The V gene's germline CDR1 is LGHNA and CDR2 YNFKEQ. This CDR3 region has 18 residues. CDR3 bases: TGTGCCAGCAGCCTTAGGTTGGCTGGACAGGGGTTGTATGAAAAACTGTTTTTT. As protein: CASSLRLAGQGLYEKLFF.

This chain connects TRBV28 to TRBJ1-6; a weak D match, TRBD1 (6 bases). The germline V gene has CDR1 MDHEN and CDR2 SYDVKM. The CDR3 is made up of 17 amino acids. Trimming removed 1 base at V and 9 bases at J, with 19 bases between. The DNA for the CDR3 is TGTGCCAGCAGTTTATACCCCTCCAGGGGAATAGGTTCACCCCTCCACTTT. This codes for CASSLYPSRGIGSPLHF.

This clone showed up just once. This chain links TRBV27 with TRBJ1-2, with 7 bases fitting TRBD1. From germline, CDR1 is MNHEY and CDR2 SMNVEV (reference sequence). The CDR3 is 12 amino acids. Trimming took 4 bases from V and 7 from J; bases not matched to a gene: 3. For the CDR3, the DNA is TGTGCCAGCAGTTCGAGACAGGGTGGCTACACCTTC. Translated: CASSSRQGGYTF.

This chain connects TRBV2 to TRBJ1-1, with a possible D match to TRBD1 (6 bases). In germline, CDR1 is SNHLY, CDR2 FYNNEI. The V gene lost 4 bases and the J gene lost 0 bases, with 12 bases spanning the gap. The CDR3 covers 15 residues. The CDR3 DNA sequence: TGTGCCAGCAGTGCGGGCAGGGGACTGAACACTGAAGCTTTCTTT. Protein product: CASSAGRGLNTEAFF.

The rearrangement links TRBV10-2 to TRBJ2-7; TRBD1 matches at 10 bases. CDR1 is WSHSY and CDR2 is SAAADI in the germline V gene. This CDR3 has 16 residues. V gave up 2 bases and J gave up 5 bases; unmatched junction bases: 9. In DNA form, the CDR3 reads TGCGCCAGCAGTGAGGGCTCCGGGACAGGGGAGGACGAGCAGTACTTC. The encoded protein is CASSEGSGTGEDEQYF.

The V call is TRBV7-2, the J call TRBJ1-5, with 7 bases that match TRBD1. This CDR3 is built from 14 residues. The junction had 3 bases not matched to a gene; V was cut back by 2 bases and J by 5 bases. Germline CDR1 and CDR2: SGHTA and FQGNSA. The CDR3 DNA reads TGTGCCAGCAGCTTATACGGACAGGATCAGCCCCAGCATTTT. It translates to CASSLYGQDQPQHF.

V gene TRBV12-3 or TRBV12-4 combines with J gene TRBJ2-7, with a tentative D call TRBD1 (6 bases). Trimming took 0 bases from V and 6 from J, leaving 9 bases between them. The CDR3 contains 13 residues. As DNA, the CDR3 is TGTGCCAGCAGTTTAGCAACAGGGTTCGAGCAGTACTTC. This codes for CASSLATGFEQYF.

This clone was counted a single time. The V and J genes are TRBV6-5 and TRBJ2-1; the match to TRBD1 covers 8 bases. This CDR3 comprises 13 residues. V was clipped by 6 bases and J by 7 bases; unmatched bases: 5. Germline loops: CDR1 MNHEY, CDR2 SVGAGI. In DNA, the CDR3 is TGTGCCAGCAGGATGGACAGGGTGAATGAGCAGTTCTTC. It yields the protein CASRMDRVNEQFF.

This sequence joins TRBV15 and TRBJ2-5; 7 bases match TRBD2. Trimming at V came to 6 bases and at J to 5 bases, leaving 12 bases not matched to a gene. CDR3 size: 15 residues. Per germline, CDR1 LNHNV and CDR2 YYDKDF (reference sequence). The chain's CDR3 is CATRATMTSSETQYF. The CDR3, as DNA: TGTGCCACCAGAGCTACGATGACTAGCTCGGAGACCCAGTACTTC.

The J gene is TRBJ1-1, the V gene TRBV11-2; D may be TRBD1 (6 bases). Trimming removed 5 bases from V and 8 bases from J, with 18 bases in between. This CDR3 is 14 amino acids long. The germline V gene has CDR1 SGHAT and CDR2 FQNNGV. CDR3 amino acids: CASSGRAQGSEAFF. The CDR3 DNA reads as TGTGCCAGCAGCGGGAGAGCACAGGGCTCCGAAGCTTTCTTT.

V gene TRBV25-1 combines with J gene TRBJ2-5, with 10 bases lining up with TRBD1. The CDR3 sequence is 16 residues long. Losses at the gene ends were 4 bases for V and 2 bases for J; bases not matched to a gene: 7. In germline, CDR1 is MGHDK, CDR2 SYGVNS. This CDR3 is CASSVTGTGEQETQYF. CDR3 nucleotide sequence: TGTGCCAGCAGTGTAACCGGGACAGGGGAACAAGAGACCCAGTACTTC.

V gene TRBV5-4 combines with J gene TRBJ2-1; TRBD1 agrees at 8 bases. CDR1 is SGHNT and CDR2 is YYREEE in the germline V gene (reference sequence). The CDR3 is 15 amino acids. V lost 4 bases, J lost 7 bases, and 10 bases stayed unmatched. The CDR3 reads CASSPGQGGPNEQFF. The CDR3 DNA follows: TGTGCCAGCAGCCCCGGACAGGGAGGCCCTAATGAGCAGTTCTTC.

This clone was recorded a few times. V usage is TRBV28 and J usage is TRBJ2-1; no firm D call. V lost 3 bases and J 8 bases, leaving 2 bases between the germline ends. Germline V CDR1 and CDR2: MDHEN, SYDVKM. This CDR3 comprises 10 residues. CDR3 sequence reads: CASSFDEQFF. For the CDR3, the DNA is TGTGCCAGCAGTTTCGATGAGCAGTTCTTC. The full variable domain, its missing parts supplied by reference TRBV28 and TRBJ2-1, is DVKVTQSSRYLVKRTGEKVFLECVQDMDHENMFWYRQDPGLGLRLIYFSYDVKMKEKGDIPEGYSVSREKKERFSLILESASTNQTSMYLCASSFDEQFFGPGTRLTVL.

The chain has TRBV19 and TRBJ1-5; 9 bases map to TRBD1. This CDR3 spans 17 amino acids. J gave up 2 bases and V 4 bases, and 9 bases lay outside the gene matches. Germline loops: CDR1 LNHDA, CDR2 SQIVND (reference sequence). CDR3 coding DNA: TGTGCCAGTAGTACCATACAGGGGGCTCGGGGCAATCAGCCCCAGCATTTT. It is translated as CASSTIQGARGNQPQHF.